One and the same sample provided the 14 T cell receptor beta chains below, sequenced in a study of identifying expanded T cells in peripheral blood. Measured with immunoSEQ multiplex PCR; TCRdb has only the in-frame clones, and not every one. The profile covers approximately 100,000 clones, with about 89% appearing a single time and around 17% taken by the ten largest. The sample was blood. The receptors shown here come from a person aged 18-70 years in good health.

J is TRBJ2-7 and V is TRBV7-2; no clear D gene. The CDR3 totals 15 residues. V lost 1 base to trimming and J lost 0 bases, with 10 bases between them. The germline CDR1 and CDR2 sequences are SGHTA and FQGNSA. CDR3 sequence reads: CASSLESLASYEQYF. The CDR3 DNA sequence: TGTGCCAGCAGCTTAGAGAGTCTCGCCTCCTACGAGCAGTACTTC. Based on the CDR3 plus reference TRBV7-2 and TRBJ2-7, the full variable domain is GAGVSQSPSNKVTEKGKDVELRCDPISGHTALYWYRQSLGQGLEFLIYFQGNSAPDKSGLPSDRFSAERTGGSVSTLTIQRTQQEDSAVYLCASSLESLASYEQYFGPGTRLTVT.

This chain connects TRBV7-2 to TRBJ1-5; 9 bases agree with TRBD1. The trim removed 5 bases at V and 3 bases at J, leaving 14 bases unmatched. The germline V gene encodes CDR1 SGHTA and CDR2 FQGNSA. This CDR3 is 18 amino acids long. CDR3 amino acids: CASSPGTGTSRDNQPQHF. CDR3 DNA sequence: TGTGCCAGCAGCCCCGGGACAGGGACCTCCAGAGACAATCAGCCCCAGCATTTT.

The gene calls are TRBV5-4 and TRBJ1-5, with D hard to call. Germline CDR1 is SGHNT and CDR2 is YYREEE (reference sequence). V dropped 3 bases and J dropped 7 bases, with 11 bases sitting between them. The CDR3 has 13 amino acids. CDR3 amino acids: CASSSGVAQPQHF. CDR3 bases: TGTGCCAGCAGCTCCGGGGTGGCGCAGCCCCAGCATTTT.

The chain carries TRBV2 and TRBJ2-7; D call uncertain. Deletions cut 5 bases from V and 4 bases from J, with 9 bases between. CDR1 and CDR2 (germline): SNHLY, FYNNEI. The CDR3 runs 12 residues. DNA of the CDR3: TGTGCCAGCAGTCCTTCCCAATACGAGCAGTACTTC. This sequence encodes CASSPSQYEQYF.

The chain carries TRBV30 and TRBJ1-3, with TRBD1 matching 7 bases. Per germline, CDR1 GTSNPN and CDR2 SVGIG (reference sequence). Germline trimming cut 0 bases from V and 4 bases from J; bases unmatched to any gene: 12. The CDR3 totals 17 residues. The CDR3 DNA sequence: TGTGCCTGGAGTGTACTGTTTGGAGGGGGCTTCGGAAACACCATATATTTT. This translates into CAWSVLFGGGFGNTIYF.

CDR3 bases: TGCGCCAGCAGCCAAGATCTGTCCGGTACGGGTTTCTTT. It translates to CASSQDLSGTGFF. V and J are TRBV4-1 and TRBJ1-1, with D uncertain. There are 13 residues in the CDR3. Trimming removed 0 bases at V and 13 bases at J, with 15 bases between. Germline V gene lookup returns CDR1 MGHRA and CDR2 YSYEKL.

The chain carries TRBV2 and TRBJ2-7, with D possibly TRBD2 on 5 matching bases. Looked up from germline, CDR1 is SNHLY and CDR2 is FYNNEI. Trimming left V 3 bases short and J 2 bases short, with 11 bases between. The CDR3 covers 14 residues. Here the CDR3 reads CASSDGNGAYEQYF. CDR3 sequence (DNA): TGTGCCAGCAGTGACGGGAACGGGGCCTACGAGCAGTACTTC. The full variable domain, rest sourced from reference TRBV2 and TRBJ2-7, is EPEVTQTPSHQVTQMGQEVILRCVPISNHLYFYWYRQILGQKVEFLVSFYNNEISEKSEIFDDQFSVERPDGSNFTLKIRSTKLEDSAMYFCASSDGNGAYEQYFGPGTRLTVT.

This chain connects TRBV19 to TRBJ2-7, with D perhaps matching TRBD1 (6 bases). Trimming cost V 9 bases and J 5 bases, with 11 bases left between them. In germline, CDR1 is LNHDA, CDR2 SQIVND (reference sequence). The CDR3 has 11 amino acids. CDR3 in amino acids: CASASGDEQYF. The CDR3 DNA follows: TGTGCCAGCGCGTCAGGGGACGAGCAGTACTTC.

The CDR3 DNA reads TGTGCCAGCAGATCGACTAGCGGGGCATACAATGAGCAGTTCTTC. Translating it yields CASRSTSGAYNEQFF. The chain combines TRBV2 with TRBJ2-1; 11 positions match TRBD2. The CDR3 extends over 15 amino acids. Germline V gene data show CDR1 as SNHLY and CDR2 as FYNNEI. Losses at the gene ends were 6 bases for V and 4 bases for J; bases not matched to a gene: 5.

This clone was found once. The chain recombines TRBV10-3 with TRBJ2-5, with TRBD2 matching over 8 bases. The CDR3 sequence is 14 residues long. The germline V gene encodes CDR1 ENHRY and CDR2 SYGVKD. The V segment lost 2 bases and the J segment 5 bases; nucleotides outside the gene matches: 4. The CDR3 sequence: CAISESSGEETQYF. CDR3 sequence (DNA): TGTGCCATCAGTGAGAGTAGCGGGGAGGAGACCCAGTACTTC.

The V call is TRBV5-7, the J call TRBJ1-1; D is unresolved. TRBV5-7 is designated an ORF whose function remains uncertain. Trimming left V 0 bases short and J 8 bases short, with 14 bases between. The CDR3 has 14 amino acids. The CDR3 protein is CASSLASEGREAFF. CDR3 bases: TGTGCCAGCAGCTTGGCCAGTGAGGGCAGGGAAGCTTTCTTT.

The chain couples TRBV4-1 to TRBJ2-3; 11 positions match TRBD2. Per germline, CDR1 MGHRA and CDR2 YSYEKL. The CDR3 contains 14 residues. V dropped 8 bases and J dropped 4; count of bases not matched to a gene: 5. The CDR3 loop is CASRLAGSSDTQYF. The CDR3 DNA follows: TGCGCCAGCCGACTAGCGGGGTCATCAGATACGCAGTATTTT.

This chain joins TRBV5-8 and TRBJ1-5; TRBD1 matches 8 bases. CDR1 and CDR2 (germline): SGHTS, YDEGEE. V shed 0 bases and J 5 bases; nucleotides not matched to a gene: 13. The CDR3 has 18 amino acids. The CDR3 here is CASSLAAGGAYGHQPQHF. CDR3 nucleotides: TGTGCCAGCAGCTTGGCTGCAGGGGGCGCCTATGGACATCAGCCCCAGCATTTT.

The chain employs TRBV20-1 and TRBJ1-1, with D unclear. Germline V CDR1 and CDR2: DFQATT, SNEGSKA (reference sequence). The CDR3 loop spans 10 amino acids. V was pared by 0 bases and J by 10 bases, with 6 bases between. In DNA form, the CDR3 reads TGCAGTGCTAGAGATCAGGTAGCTTTCTTT. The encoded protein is CSARDQVAFF.